The TCR beta chain described here comes from a study of T cell changes during pregnancy in multiple sclerosis. The CDR3 runs 16 residues. The V segment lost 3 bases and the J segment 4 bases; nucleotides outside the gene matches: 3. Looked up from germline, CDR1 is KGHSH and CDR2 is LQKENI. Sequenced by immunoSEQ multiplex PCR; TCRdb stores in-frame clones only, minus some. The data show roughly 48,000 clones, 80% to 95% seen once. This chain links TRBV18 with TRBJ2-2, with TRBD2 matching over 12 bases. The origin of this receptor is a female donor in good health, enrolled as a control in a pregnancy study. The specimen was CD4+ T cells from peripheral blood mononuclear cells, collected in the second trimester of pregnancy. The CDR3 DNA is TGTGCCAGCTCACCCATACTAGCGGGAGGCACCGGGGAGCTGTTTTTT. Amino acid sequence: CASSPILAGGTGELFF.